The 32 T cell receptor beta chains presented below share a single source sample, sequenced in a study of blood T cell repertoires in COVID-19. The protocol was immunoSEQ multiplex PCR, while the TCRdb copy is restricted to in-frame clones and leaves out a portion. The sample lists more than 60,000 clones, about 88% seen once, with around a fifth in the top ten. The sample taken for sequencing was peripheral blood. These receptors were collected from a woman aged 45-65 years with active or convalescent COVID-19.

For the CDR3, the DNA is TGTGCCACCAGCAGGGACACTGGAAACACCATATATTTT. The encoded protein is CATSRDTGNTIYF. The rearrangement joins TRBV15 to TRBJ1-3; the D gene is possibly TRBD1 (5 bases). Trimming shortened V by 3 bases and J by 2 bases, and 5 bases separated the two germline ends. The CDR3 is 13 amino acids. Germline V lookup: CDR1 LNHNV, CDR2 YYDKDF (reference sequence).

The V and J genes are TRBV2 and TRBJ2-3; 14 bases fit TRBD2. Trimming removed 6 bases from V and 1 base from J; junction bases left unmatched: 18. The CDR3 loop spans 21 amino acids. CDR1 SNHLY and CDR2 FYNNEI come from the germline V gene. The chain's CDR3 is CASRSTGTSGSPAPRTDTQYF. The CDR3 DNA reads as TGTGCCAGCAGATCGACTGGGACTAGCGGGAGCCCAGCCCCCCGCACAGATACGCAGTATTTT.

The chain recombines TRBV9 with TRBJ2-3; 7 positions agree with TRBD2. Germline loops: CDR1 SGDLS, CDR2 YYNGEE. The CDR3 extends over 16 amino acids. J gave up 1 base and V 0 bases, and 5 bases lay outside the gene matches. In nucleotides, the CDR3 is TGTGCCAGCAGCGTAGTGGGCGGGAGTGGCACAGATACGCAGTATTTT. Protein: CASSVVGGSGTDTQYF.

The chain carries TRBV6-6 and TRBJ2-1, with 7 bases identical to TRBD2. Germline CDR1 and CDR2: MNHNY and SVGAGI (reference sequence). The CDR3 has 15 amino acids. V shed 6 bases, J shed 0 bases, and the junction held 5 bases outside the gene matches. CDR3 loop: CASRLATSSYNEQFF. CDR3 coding DNA: TGTGCCAGCAGACTAGCGACTAGCTCCTACAATGAGCAGTTCTTC.

The genes are TRBV6-6 and TRBJ2-2, with a possible D match to TRBD1 (6 bases). The CDR3 is made up of 15 amino acids. V was pared by 9 bases and J by 5 bases, with 19 bases between. CDR1 MNHNY and CDR2 SVGAGI come from the germline V gene (reference sequence). The CDR3 sequence: CASSIRGVDTGELFF. Written as DNA, the CDR3 is TGTGCCAGTTCTATCAGGGGCGTGGATACCGGGGAGCTGTTTTTT.

The gene calls are TRBV2 and TRBJ2-5; weak D call: TRBD1 (6 bases). The ends were cut back, 3 bases at V and 5 bases at J, with 13 bases in the middle. This CDR3 comprises 14 residues. Germline V CDR1 and CDR2: SNHLY, FYNNEI. Here the CDR3 reads CASSERGQGETQYF. CDR3 DNA sequence: TGTGCCAGCAGTGAGAGAGGTCAGGGGGAGACCCAGTACTTC.

The chain is built from TRBV12-3 or TRBV12-4 and TRBJ1-2; 10 bases map to TRBD1. The CDR3 length is 13 residues. Unmatched junction bases numbered 5, after V lost 5 bases and J lost 8 bases. The CDR3 sequence: CASSPGTGVGYTF. The CDR3 region has the DNA TGTGCCAGCAGTCCCGGGACAGGGGTAGGCTACACCTTC.

This chain links TRBV7-9 with TRBJ2-2, with 13 bases matching TRBD2. This CDR3 is 16 amino acids long. V dropped 5 bases and J dropped 4; count of bases not matched to a gene: 4. Germline CDR1 and CDR2: SEHNR and FQNEAQ (reference sequence). CDR3 DNA sequence: TGTGCCAGCAGCACTAGCGGGAGGGTGAGCACCGGGGAGCTGTTTTTT. Translated: CASSTSGRVSTGELFF. The full variable domain, its missing parts supplied by reference TRBV7-9 and TRBJ2-2, is DTGVSQNPRHKITKRGQNVTFRCDPISEHNRLYWYRQTLGQGPEFLTYFQNEAQLEKSRLLSDRFSAERPKGSFSTLEIQRTEQGDSAMYLCASSTSGRVSTGELFFGEGSRLTVL.

This clone was observed once. The V and J genes are TRBV2 and TRBJ1-4; the D gene is possibly TRBD1 (5 bases). This CDR3 is built from 14 residues. Germline CDR1 SNHLY, CDR2 FYNNEI. The V end was cut by 6 bases, the J end by 3 bases, with 11 bases between. The CDR3 DNA follows: TGTGCCAGCAGGGCGGGGACCTCTAATGAAAAACTGTTTTTT. Translating gives CASRAGTSNEKLFF. The complete variable domain, with remaining parts taken from reference TRBV2 and TRBJ1-4, reads EPEVTQTPSHQVTQMGQEVILRCVPISNHLYFYWYRQILGQKVEFLVSFYNNEISEKSEIFDDQFSVERPDGSNFTLKIRSTKLEDSAMYFCASRAGTSNEKLFFGSGTQLSVL.

The chain uses TRBV5-1 and TRBJ2-7, with 7 bases that match TRBD1. This CDR3 comprises 16 residues. CDR1 and CDR2 (germline): SGHRS, YFSETQ. Trimming at V came to 1 base and at J to 5 bases, leaving 12 bases not matched to a gene. In nucleotides, the CDR3 is TGCGCCAGCAGCTTGTCCTTTACGGGACAGCACAACGAGCAGTACTTC. Encoded protein: CASSLSFTGQHNEQYF. Combining the CDR3 with reference TRBV5-1 and TRBJ2-7 gives the whole variable domain KAGVTQTPRYLIKTRGQQVTLSCSPISGHRSVSWYQQTPGQGLQFLFEYFSETQRNKGNFPGRFSGRQFSNSRSEMNVSTLELGDSALYLCASSLSFTGQHNEQYFGPGTRLTVT.

The chain links TRBV24-1 to TRBJ2-1; 7 bases are a match to TRBD2. Losses at the gene ends were 0 bases for V and 9 bases for J; bases not matched to a gene: 4. The CDR3 extends over 14 amino acids. The V gene's germline CDR1 is KGHDR and CDR2 SFDVKD. The CDR3 loop is CATSDLQPGGEQFF. As DNA, the CDR3 is TGTGCCACCAGTGATTTGCAACCGGGGGGTGAGCAGTTCTTC.

V is TRBV27 and J is TRBJ2-3; D is unclear. Trimming cost V 6 bases and J 2 bases, with 15 bases left between them. The CDR3 consists of 15 residues. Germline CDR1 is MNHEY and CDR2 is SMNVEV (reference sequence). As DNA, the CDR3 is TGTGCCAGCAGGAGCTCATCACGGGTCACAGATACGCAGTATTTT. Protein sequence: CASRSSSRVTDTQYF.

The chain has TRBV7-2 and TRBJ2-2, with D uncertain. The CDR3 has 16 amino acids. Trimming removed 3 bases at V and 3 bases at J, with 14 bases between. The germline V gene encodes CDR1 SGHTA and CDR2 FQGNSA. CDR3 in amino acids: CASSFVVGLDTGELFF. The CDR3 DNA follows: TGTGCCAGCAGCTTTGTTGTCGGGTTGGACACCGGGGAGCTGTTTTTT.

This clone was seen just once. The genes are TRBV5-6 and TRBJ1-4; unclear D gene. Germline V gives CDR1 SGHDT, CDR2 YYEEEE. V lost 0 bases and J lost 0, with 3 bases in between. The CDR3 consists of 14 residues. CDR3 sequence: CASSLVATNEKLFF. The CDR3, as DNA: TGTGCCAGCAGCTTGGTAGCAACTAATGAAAAACTGTTTTTT.

This sequence joins TRBV18 and TRBJ1-1, with D possibly TRBD1 on 6 matching bases. There are 14 residues in the CDR3. The germline V and J ends were trimmed by 5 bases and 0 bases, with 10 bases remaining between them. Per the germline V gene, CDR1 is KGHSH and CDR2 is LQKENI. The CDR3 loop reads CASSSDRLNTEAFF. The CDR3 region has the DNA TGTGCCAGCTCATCAGACAGGTTGAACACTGAAGCTTTCTTT.

The chain links TRBV3-1 (or the pseudogene TRBV3-2) to TRBJ2-7; 8 positions match TRBD2. This CDR3 spans 14 amino acids. The germline V gene has CDR1 LGHDT and CDR2 YNNKEL (reference sequence). Unmatched junction bases numbered 9, after V lost 5 bases and J lost 6 bases. DNA of the CDR3: TGTGCCAGCAGCGAAGCGGGAGTCCCCCCCGAGCAGTACTTC. This sequence encodes CASSEAGVPPEQYF.

DNA for the CDR3: TGTGCCAGCAGCTTTGGGGCAGGGGGCGCCAACCGAGAAAACACCATATATTTT. This sequence encodes CASSFGAGGANRENTIYF. V usage is TRBV5-6 and J usage is TRBJ1-3, with 8 bases fitting TRBD1. The CDR3 runs 18 residues. Trimming took 2 bases from V and 6 from J; bases not matched to a gene: 16. Germline V CDR1 and CDR2: SGHDT, YYEEEE.

The V call is TRBV29-1, the J call TRBJ1-1; D might be TRBD1 (6 bases). Per the germline V gene, CDR1 is SQVTM and CDR2 is ANQGSEA. Trimming left V 7 bases short and J 1 base short, with 13 bases between. CDR3 size: 13 residues. The DNA for the CDR3 is TGCAGCGCTGCCGGGACACCGAACACTGAAGCTTTCTTT. Protein sequence: CSAAGTPNTEAFF.

The chain carries TRBV18 and TRBJ2-4; D remains unclear. Germline V gene sequence: CDR1 KGHSH, CDR2 LQKENI. CDR3 size: 12 residues. Between the trimmed V and J ends, which lost 3 bases and 10 bases, there was a span of 10 bases. The chain's CDR3 is CASSPTTGIQYF. The CDR3 region has the DNA TGTGCCAGCTCACCTACTACTGGGATTCAGTACTTC. The full variable domain, in which reference TRBV18 and TRBJ2-4 provide the parts outside the CDR3, is NAGVMQNPRHLVRRRGQEARLRCSPMKGHSHVYWYRQLPEEGLKFMVYLQKENIIDESGMPKERFSAEFPKEGPSILRIQQVVRGDSAAYFCASSPTTGIQYFGAGTRLSVL.

This clone was counted a few times. This chain joins TRBV12-5 and TRBJ2-1; a possible D gene is TRBD1 (6 bases). Trimming cost V 6 bases and J 7 bases, with 19 bases left between them. Germline V gene data show CDR1 as LGHNT and CDR2 as FRNRAP. The CDR3 loop spans 15 amino acids. The CDR3 DNA follows: TGTGCTAGTGGCTTACGCCGCCAAACAGGGAATGAGCAGTTCTTC. It codes for CASGLRRQTGNEQFF.

The rearrangement links TRBV9 to TRBJ1-4; D call uncertain. V was trimmed by 0 bases and J by 0 bases, leaving 9 bases between them. The V gene's germline CDR1 is SGDLS and CDR2 YYNGEE. The CDR3 runs 16 residues. For the CDR3, the DNA is TGTGCCAGCAGCGTAGCCCAGAGCGCAACTAATGAAAAACTGTTTTTT. As protein: CASSVAQSATNEKLFF.

In its sample, this clone was seen once. The rearrangement links TRBV3-1 (or the pseudogene TRBV3-2) to TRBJ1-4; a possible D gene is TRBD1 (6 bases). V was shortened by 1 base and J by 5 bases, with 14 bases between the two germline ends. Germline assignment: CDR1 LGHDT and CDR2 YNNKEL (reference sequence). CDR3 size: 16 residues. This CDR3 is CASSQGWGPGNEKLFF. DNA of the CDR3: TGTGCCAGCAGCCAAGGCTGGGGGCCGGGGAATGAAAAACTGTTTTTT.

J is TRBJ2-2 and V is TRBV6-5, with TRBD1 matching over 7 bases. J lost 4 bases, V lost 5 bases, and 7 bases had no gene match. Looked up from germline, CDR1 is MNHEY and CDR2 is SVGAGI. The CDR3 consists of 15 residues. The CDR3 is CASSPLTGFTGELFF. The CDR3 nucleotides are TGTGCCAGCAGTCCCCTGACAGGGTTCACCGGGGAGCTGTTTTTT.

Written as DNA, the CDR3 is TGTGCCAGCAGCGGGACTAGCGGGAGGGCCATCGATGAGCAGTTCTTC. As protein: CASSGTSGRAIDEQFF. The chain couples TRBV2 to TRBJ2-1, with 16 nucleotides matching TRBD2. With V trimmed by 6 bases and J by 8 bases, 7 bases remained unmatched. The CDR3 spans 16 residues. The germline gives CDR1 SNHLY, CDR2 FYNNEI.

This sequence joins TRBV4-2 and TRBJ2-2; 11 bases align to TRBD1. The germline V gene has CDR1 LGHNA and CDR2 YNFKEQ. The CDR3 has 16 amino acids. V was pared by 2 bases and J by 5 bases, with 4 bases of the junction left unmatched. CDR3 in DNA: TGTGCCAGCAGCCAATTGGGGACAGGGGGAACCGGGGAGCTGTTTTTT. This gives the protein CASSQLGTGGTGELFF.

The chain links TRBV2 to TRBJ1-1, with 7 bases aligning to TRBD1. V shed 6 bases, J shed 4 bases, and the junction held 5 bases outside the gene matches. CDR3 length: 13 residues. Germline V CDR1 and CDR2: SNHLY, FYNNEI. CDR3 protein: CASSLTGPTEAFF. CDR3 DNA sequence: TGTGCCAGCAGCCTGACAGGGCCCACTGAAGCTTTCTTT.

CDR3 nucleotides: TGTGCCAGCAGCGCGAGCGGGAGCGTATTCACAGATACGCAGTATTTT. It yields the protein CASSASGSVFTDTQYF. V is TRBV7-8 and J is TRBJ2-3; TRBD2 agrees at 8 bases. CDR3 size: 16 residues. The J segment lost 2 bases and the V segment lost 5 bases, leaving 9 bases of the junction unmatched. The V gene's germline CDR1 is SGHVS and CDR2 FQNEAQ.

J is TRBJ2-5 and V is TRBV7-8; D perhaps matches TRBD2 (7 bases). The CDR3 loop spans 14 amino acids. Germline CDR1 and CDR2: SGHVS and FQNEAQ. Between the trimmed V and J ends, which lost 5 bases and 9 bases, there was a span of 19 bases. The CDR3 loop is CASSPDGGRGSQYF. CDR3 in DNA: TGTGCCAGCAGCCCTGACGGGGGGCGGGGATCCCAGTACTTC.

The chain is built from TRBV9 and TRBJ1-1; 7 bases fit TRBD1. This CDR3 is 14 amino acids long. The V gene's germline CDR1 is SGDLS and CDR2 YYNGEE. The trim removed 5 bases at V and 4 bases at J, leaving 8 bases unmatched. In nucleotides, the CDR3 is TGTGCCAGCAGGCGGGCAGGGGGTGGCACTGAAGCTTTCTTT. This translates into CASRRAGGGTEAFF.

CDR3 protein: CASSSTGFTDTQYF. CDR3 bases: TGCGCCAGCAGCTCGACAGGGTTCACAGATACGCAGTATTTT. The rearrangement uses TRBV5-1 and TRBJ2-3; 7 bases agree with TRBD1. This CDR3 is built from 14 residues. Germline CDR1 is SGHRS and CDR2 is YFSETQ. Losses at the gene ends were 3 bases for V and 2 bases for J; bases not matched to a gene: 3. Full variable domain (rest looked up from reference TRBV5-1 and TRBJ2-3): KAGVTQTPRYLIKTRGQQVTLSCSPISGHRSVSWYQQTPGQGLQFLFEYFSETQRNKGNFPGRFSGRQFSNSRSEMNVSTLELGDSALYLCASSSTGFTDTQYFGPGTRLTVL.

The CDR3 DNA reads as TGCAGCGTTAGGACAGGGAGTTCTGAAGCTTTCTTT. Protein: CSVRTGSSEAFF. The chain joins TRBV29-1 to TRBJ1-1; 8 bases are shared with TRBD1. Looked up from germline, CDR1 is SQVTM and CDR2 is ANQGSEA. This CDR3 has 12 residues. J was trimmed by 6 bases and V by 5 bases; bases with no gene match: 5.

Of note for this clone: One end of the junction fails to match germline, which may point to a read error. V and J are TRBV7-7 and TRBJ2-3, with 9 bases matching TRBD1. CDR1 and CDR2 from the germline V gene are SSHAT and FNYEAQ (reference sequence). This CDR3 is built from 15 residues. The CDR3 bases are TGTGCTAGCAGCCCCGGGACAGGGTTTACAGATACGCAGTATTTT. Amino acid sequence: CASSPGTGFTDTQYF. Together with reference TRBV7-7 and TRBJ2-3, the CDR3 gives the full variable domain: GAGVSQSPRYKVTKRGQDVTLRCDPISSHATLYWYQQALGQGPEFLTYFNYEAQPDKSGLPSDRFSAERPEGSISTLTIQRTEQRDSAMYRCASSPGTGFTDTQYFGPGTRLTVL.